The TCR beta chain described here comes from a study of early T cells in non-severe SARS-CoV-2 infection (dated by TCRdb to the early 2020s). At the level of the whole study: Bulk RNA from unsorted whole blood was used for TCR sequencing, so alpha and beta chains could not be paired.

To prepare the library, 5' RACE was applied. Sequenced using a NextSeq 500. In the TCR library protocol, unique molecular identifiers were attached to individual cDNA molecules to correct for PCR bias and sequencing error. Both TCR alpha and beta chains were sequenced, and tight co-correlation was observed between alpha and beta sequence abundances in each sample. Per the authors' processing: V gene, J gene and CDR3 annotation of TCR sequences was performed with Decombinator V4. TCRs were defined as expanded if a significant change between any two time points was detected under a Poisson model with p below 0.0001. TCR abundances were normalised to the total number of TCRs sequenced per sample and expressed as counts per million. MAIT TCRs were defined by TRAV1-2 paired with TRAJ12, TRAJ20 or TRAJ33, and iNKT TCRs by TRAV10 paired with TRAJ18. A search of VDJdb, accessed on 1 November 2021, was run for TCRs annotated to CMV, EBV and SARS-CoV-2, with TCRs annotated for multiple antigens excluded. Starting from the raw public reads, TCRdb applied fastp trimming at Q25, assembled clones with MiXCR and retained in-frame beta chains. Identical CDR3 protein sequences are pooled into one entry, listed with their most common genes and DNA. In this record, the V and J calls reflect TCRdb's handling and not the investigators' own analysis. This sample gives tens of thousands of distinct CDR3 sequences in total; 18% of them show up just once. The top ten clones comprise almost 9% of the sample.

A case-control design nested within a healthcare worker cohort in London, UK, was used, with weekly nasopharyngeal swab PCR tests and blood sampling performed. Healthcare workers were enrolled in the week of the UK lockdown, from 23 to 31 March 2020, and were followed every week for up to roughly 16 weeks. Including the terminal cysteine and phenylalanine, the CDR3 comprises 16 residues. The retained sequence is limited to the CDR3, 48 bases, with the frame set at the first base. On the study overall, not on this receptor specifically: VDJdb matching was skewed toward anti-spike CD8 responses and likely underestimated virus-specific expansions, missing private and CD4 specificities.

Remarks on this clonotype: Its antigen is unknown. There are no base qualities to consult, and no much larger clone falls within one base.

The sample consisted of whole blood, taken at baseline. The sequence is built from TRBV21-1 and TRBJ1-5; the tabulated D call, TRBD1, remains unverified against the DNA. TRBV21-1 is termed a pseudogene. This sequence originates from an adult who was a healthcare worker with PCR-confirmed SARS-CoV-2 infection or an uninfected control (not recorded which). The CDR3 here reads CASSKGGQGAGQPQHF. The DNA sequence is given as TGTGCCAGCAGCAAAGGAGGACAGGGGGCAGGGCAGCCCCAGCATTTT.